This passage covers 8 T cell receptor beta chains from one sample sequenced in a study of Ad26.COV2.S vaccination and SARS-CoV-2 variants. Produced via immunoSEQ multiplex PCR; TCRdb's table is partial and in-frame only. The repertoire holds roughly 350,000 clones, with around 89% as singletons. Stated treatment: around 19 received Ad26.COV2.S at low or high dose, single or two shots; 5 received placebo; per-sample allocation not given. Sampling took place 63 days after the first vaccine or placebo injection. The material was peripheral blood, obtained in a trial of Ad26.COV2.S vaccine versus placebo. The source is a person between 18 and 65 years old who received the Ad26.COV2.S COVID-19 vaccine or a placebo.

The CDR3 reads CASSQVDLTEAFF. DNA for the CDR3: TGTGCCAGCAGCCAAGTAGACCTCACTGAAGCTTTCTTT. This rearrangement joins TRBV4-2 to TRBJ1-1; no clear D gene. V dropped 1 base and J dropped 4 bases, with 7 bases sitting between them. There are 13 residues in the CDR3. Germline CDR1 LGHNA, CDR2 YNFKEQ.

The chain couples TRBV6-5 to TRBJ1-6; D ambiguous. There are 15 residues in the CDR3. Germline V CDR1 and CDR2: MNHEY, SVGAGI. V was trimmed by 4 bases and J by 0 bases, leaving 7 bases between them. The DNA for the CDR3 is TGTGCCAGCAGTTCGGGCAACTCCTATAATTCACCCCTCCACTTT. Protein product: CASSSGNSYNSPLHF.

The chain has TRBV11-2 and TRBJ2-3; either TRBD1 or TRBD2 may fit D (5 bases each). CDR1 is SGHAT and CDR2 is FQNNGV in the germline V gene. The CDR3 contains 15 residues. Between the trimmed V and J ends, which lost 2 bases and 1 base, there was a span of 10 bases. The CDR3 DNA is TGTGCCAGCAGCTTAACCGGGGCCCGCACAGATACGCAGTATTTT. This codes for CASSLTGARTDTQYF.

The V and J genes are TRBV11-2 and TRBJ2-5; D possibly corresponds to TRBD1 (6 bases). V gave up 8 bases and J gave up 2 bases, with 12 bases separating them. The CDR3 runs to 13 residues. Germline V gene lookup returns CDR1 SGHAT and CDR2 FQNNGV. The CDR3 here is CASVQGGQETQYF. DNA of the CDR3: TGTGCCAGCGTACAGGGTGGTCAAGAGACCCAGTACTTC.

This clone came up once. The chain links TRBV6-5 to TRBJ1-5, with unresolved D. The CDR3 spans 13 residues. V was pared by 6 bases and J by 6 bases, with 12 bases between. Germline CDR1 and CDR2: MNHEY and SVGAGI. CDR3 loop: CASSQATAQPQHF. For the CDR3, the DNA is TGTGCCAGCAGCCAGGCAACGGCTCAGCCCCAGCATTTT.

This chain links TRBV10-3 with TRBJ2-1, with D perhaps TRBD1 (6 bases). The V end lost 6 bases, the J end lost 5 bases, and 11 bases lay between the germline ends. There are 13 residues in the CDR3. Germline lookup yields CDR1 ENHRY and CDR2 SYGVKD. The CDR3 protein is CAISPDSDNEQFF. The DNA of the CDR3 is TGTGCCATCAGCCCGGACAGCGACAATGAGCAGTTCTTC.

This chain uses TRBV20-1 with TRBJ1-2, with D maybe TRBD1 (6 bases). The germline CDR1 and CDR2 sequences are DFQATT and SNEGSKA (reference sequence). The V end lost 7 bases, the J end lost 6 bases, and 9 bases lay between the germline ends. This CDR3 contains 10 residues. CDR3 sequence (DNA): TGCAGTGTGGCAGGGGATGGCTACACCTTC. Protein product: CSVAGDGYTF.

The rearrangement joins TRBV5-4 to TRBJ1-3; TRBD1 aligns across 8 bases. Germline CDR1 and CDR2: SGHNT and YYREEE (reference sequence). This CDR3 has 17 amino acids. Unmatched junction bases numbered 9, after V lost 4 bases and J lost 0 bases. In DNA form, the CDR3 reads TGTGCCAGCAGCCCGGAGGGGACAGGCACCTCTGGAAACACCATATATTTT. This gives the protein CASSPEGTGTSGNTIYF.